One sample yielded the 18 T cell receptor beta chains listed below, sequenced in a study of shared clonotypes between healthy human individuals. Method: immunoSEQ multiplex PCR; TCRdb's copy keeps in-frame clones and lacks some. The sample carries 2 million to 2.5 million clones, approximately 95% recorded once. It was CD45RO-negative cells, positively selected for CCR7, that made up naive CD8 cells, with terminally differentiated effector memory CD45RA+ cells excluded. The sequencing input was naive CD8+ T cells sorted from blood. Receptors originate from a man between 18 and 29 years old in good health.

This sequence joins TRBV7-9 and TRBJ1-6, with a possible D match to TRBD1 (5 bases). Between the trimmed V and J ends, which lost 2 bases and 16 bases, there was a span of 9 bases. Germline assignment: CDR1 SEHNR and CDR2 FQNEAQ (reference sequence). CDR3 length: 11 amino acids. CDR3 protein: CASSLLDTLHF. The CDR3 DNA reads as TGTGCCAGCAGCTTACTGGACACACTCCACTTT.

This rearrangement joins TRBV5-6 to TRBJ1-3; D might be TRBD1 (6 bases). Trimming took 2 bases from V and 9 from J, leaving 12 bases between them. CDR3 length: 13 amino acids. Germline assignment: CDR1 SGHDT and CDR2 YYEEEE. The DNA of the CDR3 is TGTGCCAGCAGCTTACAGGGACCGGGCACCATATATTTT. It translates to CASSLQGPGTIYF.

V and J are TRBV7-2 and TRBJ2-7, with TRBD2 matching 10 bases. V shed 1 base and J 5 bases; nucleotides not matched to a gene: 5. The CDR3 is 15 amino acids. CDR1 is SGHTA, CDR2 FQGNSA, per germline. DNA for the CDR3: TGTGCCAGCAGCTTAGGCCTTAGCGGGGGGAACGAGCAGTACTTC. Amino acid sequence: CASSLGLSGGNEQYF.

This clone was seen a handful of times. CDR3 sequence (DNA): TGTGCCAGCAGTTACTCGGGGGGAACAACCGGGGAGCTGTTTTTT. As protein: CASSYSGGTTGELFF. The rearrangement links TRBV6-6 to TRBJ2-2, with a possible D match to TRBD2 (6 bases). This CDR3 is 15 amino acids long. CDR1 and CDR2 from the germline V gene are MNHNY and SVGAGI (reference sequence). Trimming pared 0 bases from V and 5 bases from J, leaving 10 bases between.

The genes are TRBV11-3 and TRBJ2-5, with 9 bases fitting TRBD1. Germline V gene lookup returns CDR1 SGHNT and CDR2 YENEEA. Unmatched junction bases numbered 11, after V lost 8 bases and J lost 4 bases. The CDR3 sequence is 15 residues long. The CDR3 here is CASAPGQGGAETQYF. The CDR3 nucleotides read TGTGCCAGCGCTCCGGGACAGGGTGGGGCAGAGACCCAGTACTTC.

This clone was seen more than once but under ten times. Other nucleotide sequences from this sample produce the same CDR3. The rearrangement links TRBV30 to TRBJ1-1; tentative D call: TRBD1 (5 bases). Trimming shortened V by 0 bases and J by 4 bases, and 9 bases separated the two germline ends. This CDR3 contains 13 residues. Germline lookup yields CDR1 GTSNPN and CDR2 SVGIG (reference sequence). The CDR3 sequence is CAWSVGGTTEAFF. CDR3 coding DNA: TGTGCCTGGAGTGTAGGCGGGACCACTGAAGCTTTCTTT.

Turning to this clone: This CDR3 is also generated by other DNA sequences in the sample. V is TRBV4-1 and J is TRBJ1-1; D possibly corresponds to TRBD1 (6 bases). This CDR3 spans 15 amino acids. The germline V gene has CDR1 MGHRA and CDR2 YSYEKL. The V and J ends lost 3 bases and 3 bases respectively, with 14 bases between them. This CDR3 is CASSQGGGLDTEAFF. Here the CDR3 DNA reads TGCGCCAGCAGCCAGGGAGGGGGGCTGGACACTGAAGCTTTCTTT.

The rearrangement uses TRBV28 and TRBJ1-4, with D uncertain. CDR3 length: 15 residues. Germline CDR1 MDHEN, CDR2 SYDVKM. V lost 1 base to trimming and J lost 6 bases, with 12 bases between them. The DNA of the CDR3 is TGTGCCAGCAGTTTATATACGCGGGGTGATGAAAAACTGTTTTTT. It is translated as CASSLYTRGDEKLFF.

The count of this clone is one. The chain uses TRBV7-8 and TRBJ2-1, with D maybe TRBD2 (6 bases). CDR3 length equals 16 residues. CDR1 SGHVS and CDR2 FQNEAQ come from the germline V gene. The germline V and J ends were trimmed by 5 bases and 2 bases, with 16 bases remaining between them. The CDR3 loop reads CASSPETEGPYNEQFF. Here the CDR3 DNA reads TGTGCCAGCAGCCCGGAAACGGAGGGGCCCTACAATGAGCAGTTCTTC.

This chain joins TRBV19 and TRBJ2-5; unclear D gene. The germline V gene encodes CDR1 LNHDA and CDR2 SQIVND (reference sequence). CDR3 length: 13 residues. V was clipped by 4 bases and J by 5 bases, with 11 bases between them. CDR3 residues: CASSTFLWETQYF. The DNA of the CDR3 is TGTGCCAGTAGTACGTTCCTGTGGGAGACCCAGTACTTC.

The DNA for the CDR3 is TGCGCCAGCAGCGCCCCTGACAGGACAGTTAATTCACCCCTCCACTTT. Translating gives CASSAPDRTVNSPLHF. The genes are TRBV10-2 and TRBJ1-6, with D possibly being TRBD1 (6 bases). Trimming pared 6 bases from V and 6 bases from J, leaving 18 bases between. Germline V gene data show CDR1 as WSHSY and CDR2 as SAAADI. The CDR3 loop spans 16 amino acids.

The chain carries TRBV4-3 and TRBJ2-1; 14 bases are a match to TRBD2. This CDR3 spans 15 amino acids. Germline assignment: CDR1 LGHNA and CDR2 YSLEER. Trimming cost V 2 bases and J 10 bases; bases outside gene matches: 4. The CDR3 loop reads CASSQPGLAGAEQFF. CDR3 DNA: TGCGCCAGCAGCCAACCGGGACTAGCGGGAGCCGAGCAGTTCTTC.

The chain joins TRBV27 to TRBJ2-3; D unclear. This CDR3 comprises 13 residues. The V gene lost 0 bases and the J gene lost 6 bases, with 7 bases spanning the gap. Germline V gene lookup returns CDR1 MNHEY and CDR2 SMNVEV (reference sequence). The CDR3 DNA follows: TGTGCCAGCAGTTTATCCCCCGGGGATACGCAGTATTTT. Protein: CASSLSPGDTQYF.

CDR3 bases: TGTGCCAGGGACAGGGGACAGTACAATGAGCAGTTCTTC. It translates to CARDRGQYNEQFF. The chain joins TRBV7-2 to TRBJ2-1; TRBD1 agrees at 9 bases. The V gene end was trimmed by 9 bases and the J gene end by 4 bases; junction bases not matched to a gene: 4. This CDR3 is 13 amino acids long. CDR1 SGHTA and CDR2 FQGNSA come from the germline V gene.

V usage is TRBV7-9 and J usage is TRBJ2-1; D unresolved. Trimming removed 1 base from V and 6 bases from J, with 7 bases in between. The length of the CDR3 is 13 residues. CDR1 SEHNR and CDR2 FQNEAQ come from the germline V gene (reference sequence). This CDR3 reads CASSLDPGNEQFF. In nucleotides, the CDR3 is TGTGCCAGCAGCTTAGACCCGGGCAATGAGCAGTTCTTC.

V is TRBV19 and J is TRBJ1-2; TRBD1 agrees at 8 bases. The CDR3 sequence is 14 residues long. The junction had 13 bases not matched to a gene; V was cut back by 10 bases and J by 6 bases. Germline CDR1 is LNHDA and CDR2 is SQIVND (reference sequence). The CDR3 reads CATLFTGGSDGYTF. CDR3 coding DNA: TGTGCCACCCTCTTTACAGGGGGTTCGGATGGCTACACCTTC. Full variable domain (remainder filled in from reference TRBV19 and TRBJ1-2): DGGITQSPKYLFRKEGQNVTLSCEQNLNHDAMYWYRQDPGQGLRLIYYSQIVNDFQKGDIAEGYSVSREKKESFPLTVTSAQKNPTAFYLCATLFTGGSDGYTFGSGTRLTVV.

This chain links TRBV6-1 with TRBJ2-1; 8 nucleotides agree with TRBD2. Germline CDR1 reads MNHNS; CDR2 reads SASEGT. The CDR3 is 14 amino acids. Trimming cost V 6 bases and J 5 bases; bases outside gene matches: 6. The DNA for the CDR3 is TGTGCCAGCAGCCTCCCGGGGGGGGACAATGAGCAGTTCTTC. Its translation: CASSLPGGDNEQFF.

For this clone: A junction end diverges from the germline sequence, so it may reflect a read error. The rearrangement joins TRBV29-1 to TRBJ1-1; D unresolved. CDR3 length: 15 amino acids. Germline-derived CDR1 and CDR2 are SQVTM and ANQGSEA. The CDR3 spells CSVGGGADTNTKAFF. CDR3 bases: TGCAGCGTTGGTGGAGGAGCAGATACGAACACTAAAGCTTTCTTT. Based on the CDR3 plus reference TRBV29-1 and TRBJ1-1, the full variable domain is SAVISQKPSRDICQRGTSLTIQCQVDSQVTMMFWYRQQPGQSLTLIATANQGSEATYESGFVIDKFPISRPNLTFSTLTVSNMSPEDSSIYLCSVGGGADTNTKAFFGQGTRLTVV.